This record concerns one TCR beta chain sequence. Its antigen remains unidentified. The record has no base qualities; no much larger clone is one base away. The source of the sample is a study of cytomegalovirus exposure and HLA in healthy donors (TCRdb year 2017). Background for the entire study: According to a later analysis, the 120 or so validation repertoires were produced on the same platform as the approximately 620 repertoires of the first cohort. The study combined high-throughput TCR immunosequencing, statistical association of individual TCRs with disease status, and machine learning to predict cytomegalovirus infection status. A separate validation cohort of more than 100 different subjects was used in addition to the approximately 640-subject first cohort. The study aimed to test whether cataloging public T cell receptors could reveal signatures of past pathogen exposure. Broad study findings and their caveats: A later analysis found that TCRs clustered in the first cohort also tended to co-occur in the roughly 120 validation repertoires, with 94% of cluster scores above 0. The classifier was reported to diagnose cytomegalovirus status with high specificity and sensitivity in both the original and validation cohorts. The authors suggested that the approach could potentially be generalized to other disease states and immunological phenotypes. In vitro tests confirmed that three of the cytomegalovirus-associated TCR beta chains recognize cytomegalovirus antigens. A later analysis lacked HLA typing for the validation cohort, so it scored co-occurrence in that cohort across all 120 or so repertoires. Most TCR sequences were seen in very few donors, while some public TCRs were found in many individuals. The study gave a list of 150 to 200 TCR beta chains associated with cytomegalovirus.

Taken from cysteine to phenylalanine, the CDR3 has 15 residues. The read is trimmed to its CDR3 DNA, 45 bases read in frame from base 1. V and J are trimmed by 5 bases and 0 bases, and the gene matches miss 4 bases of the junction. Looking up the germline V gene (reference sequence) yields CDR1 MNHEY and CDR2 SMNVEV. Donors formed part of the validation cohort, which comprised 95 to 150 subjects and was distinct from the first cohort of over 500 subjects. Libraries were constructed by the immunoSEQ multiplex PCR assay. In the source study's methods: A statistical classification framework was built to diagnose cytomegalovirus status from the catalog of TCR beta chain sequences. The immuneACCESS repertoire file appears here via TCRdb, limited to in-frame rearrangements. These files lack a portion of the clones; in checked studies, under half of the deficit traces to unresolved V genes, and the cause of the others is not known. V, J and clone size are those of that table, while D and trimming were read from the DNA. The sample yields a few hundred thousand clones; just over 85% were counted once. The ten largest clones represent about 2.7% of the sample.

Recombination linked TRBV27 to TRBJ2-3, and TRBD1 matches 8 of the central bases. The source of this sequence is a woman aged 18-30 years in good health and CMV-seronegative. The sequenced material came from PBMCs. The sequenced DNA is TGTGCCAGCAGTCCGGACAGGGAAAGCACAGATACGCAGTATTTT. It translates to CASSPDRESTDTQYF.